This is a list of T cell receptor beta chains from one sample in a study of T cell repertoires in ileal Crohn's disease. Only in-frame clones appear in the TCRdb table, and some are missing; sequencing was by immunoSEQ multiplex PCR. The repertoire includes 6,000 or so clones, 95% of them detected once, and 0.3% to 0.35% sits in the top ten. The specimen was ileal tissue. These receptors all come from an adult with Crohn's disease. Each CDR3 is given with its conserved first and last residue. The D gene is left open where the match is weak. Not all rows give a size; the values are once, few, many and, for expanded clones, a class.

d_call	j_call	clone_size	cdr3_length	v_call	cdr3_nt	cdr3_aa
-	TRBJ2-1	-	15	TRBV9	TGTGCCAGCAGCCCAGGCCATAGCTCCTACAATGAGCAGTTCTTC	CASSPGHSSYNEQFF
-	TRBJ1-2	-	10	TRBV19	TGTGCCAGCGGAACGGGAGGCTACACCTTC	CASGTGGYTF
-	TRBJ1-1	-	16	TRBV6-5	TGTGCCAGCAGTTATCGGGGACTGGGGGGAAACACTGAAGCTTTCTTT	CASSYRGLGGNTEAFF
-	TRBJ1-2	-	16	TRBV10-2	TGCGCCAGCAGCCTCAAGAGACAGTCCTCTCACTATGGCTACACCTTC	CASSLKRQSSHYGYTF
-	TRBJ1-5	once	15	TRBV6-6	TGTGCCAGCAGTATAGCCCTCACGGGCAATCAGCCCCAGCATTTT	CASSIALTGNQPQHF
TRBD2	TRBJ2-2	-	17	TRBV6-7	TGTGCCAGCAGAAGACTAGCGGGTCCACCGAACACCGGGGAGCTGTTTTTT	CASRRLAGPPNTGELFF
TRBD1	TRBJ1-5	-	17	TRBV10-3	TGTGCCATCAGTGACTCCGCCACAGGGGTTGTCAATCAGCCCCAGCATTTT	CAISDSATGVVNQPQHF
TRBD1	TRBJ1-1	once	14	TRBV5-4	TGTGCCAGCAGCATGCTCAACAGGGGCTCTGAAGCTTTCTTT	CASSMLNRGSEAFF
-	TRBJ1-4	-	14	TRBV6-5	TGTGCCAGCAGCAGCAGGGGTCGGAATGAAAAACTGTTTTTT	CASSSRGRNEKLFF
-	TRBJ1-3	-	12	TRBV2	TGTGCCAGCAAGAGCTCTGGAAACACCATATATTTT	CASKSSGNTIYF